The rows below give T cell receptor beta chains drawn from one sample of a study of T-cell reconstitution after alpha-beta-depleted transplantation in children. MiXCR, run by TCRdb on the PCR reads, gives a single entry per CDR3 protein. The sample includes about 540,000 distinct CDR3 sequences, around 20% of them seen just once. The sequences come from PBMCs from the stem cell graft donor, collected from the stem cell graft. The receptors here all came from a human donor who donated a stem cell graft to a child with acute lymphoblastic leukemia. Each CDR3 is given with its conserved first and last residue. The order of the fields is clone size, CDR3 length, V gene, J gene, D gene, CDR3 protein, CDR3 DNA. A D gene is named only where the DNA matches it firmly. Only some rows state a clone size, as once, few, many or a class for expanded clones.

clone_size: few
cdr3_length: 17
v_call: TRBV10-3
j_call: TRBJ2-7
d_call: TRBD1
cdr3_aa: CAISESLGGQVDYEQYF
cdr3_nt: TGTGCCATCAGTGAGTCCCTCGGGGGACAGGTGGACTACGAGCAGTACTTC

clone_size: .
cdr3_length: 13
v_call: TRBV5-4
j_call: TRBJ1-1
d_call: .
cdr3_aa: CASSRNRDTEAFF
cdr3_nt: TGTGCCAGCAGCCGAAACAGGGACACTGAAGCTTTCTTT

clone_size: .
cdr3_length: 16
v_call: TRBV20-1
j_call: TRBJ2-2
d_call: .
cdr3_aa: CSANPGGGDITGELFF
cdr3_nt: TGCAGTGCTAACCCAGGGGGGGGAGATATTACCGGGGAGCTGTTTTTT

clone_size: .
cdr3_length: 13
v_call: TRBV20-1
j_call: TRBJ2-1
d_call: .
cdr3_aa: CSAKLADSNEQFF
cdr3_nt: TGCAGTGCTAAACTAGCAGACAGCAATGAGCAGTTCTTC

clone_size: .
cdr3_length: 15
v_call: TRBV6-1
j_call: TRBJ2-1
d_call: TRBD1
cdr3_aa: CASSEGALTSGEQFF
cdr3_nt: TGTGCCAGCTCCGAGGGGGCACTTACCTCAGGGGAGCAGTTCTTC

clone_size: .
cdr3_length: 15
v_call: TRBV5-1
j_call: TRBJ1-6
d_call: TRBD1
cdr3_aa: CASSLGTGVVAPLHF
cdr3_nt: TGCGCCAGCAGCTTGGGGACAGGGGTCGTTGCACCCCTCCACTTT

clone_size: .
cdr3_length: 20
v_call: TRBV14
j_call: TRBJ2-1
d_call: TRBD2
cdr3_aa: CASSQGRGLKRESSYNEQFF
cdr3_nt: TGTGCCAGCAGCCAAGGGCGGGGTCTTAAGCGGGAGAGTTCCTACAATGAGCAGTTCTTC

clone_size: .
cdr3_length: 14
v_call: TRBV20-1
j_call: TRBJ2-7
d_call: .
cdr3_aa: CSATPGLPPYEQYF
cdr3_nt: TGCAGTGCTACCCCTGGACTCCCCCCCTACGAGCAGTACTTC

clone_size: .
cdr3_length: 15
v_call: TRBV4-2
j_call: TRBJ2-1
d_call: TRBD1
cdr3_aa: CASSPGTGRHNEQFF
cdr3_nt: TGTGCCAGCAGCCCGGGGACAGGGCGGCACAATGAGCAGTTCTTC

clone_size: .
cdr3_length: 13
v_call: TRBV29-1
j_call: TRBJ1-2
d_call: TRBD1
cdr3_aa: CSALGGEDYGYTF
cdr3_nt: TGCAGCGCTTTAGGGGGCGAAGACTATGGCTACACCTTC

clone_size: .
cdr3_length: 16
v_call: TRBV7-2
j_call: TRBJ2-7
d_call: TRBD2
cdr3_aa: CASSLVGPAGALEQYF
cdr3_nt: TGTGCCAGCAGCTTAGTGGGGCCAGCGGGAGCCCTCGAGCAGTACTTC

clone_size: .
cdr3_length: 12
v_call: TRBV7-8
j_call: TRBJ2-3
d_call: .
cdr3_aa: CASSPPKDTQYF
cdr3_nt: TGTGCCAGCAGCCCCCCCAAAGATACGCAGTATTTT

clone_size: few
cdr3_length: 17
v_call: TRBV4-1
j_call: TRBJ2-7
d_call: TRBD2
cdr3_aa: CASSQDSRTSFAYEQYF
cdr3_nt: TGCGCCAGCAGCCAAGATTCGCGGACTAGCTTTGCGTACGAGCAGTACTTC

clone_size: .
cdr3_length: 16
v_call: TRBV7-8
j_call: TRBJ2-1
d_call: .
cdr3_aa: CASSLGGSAILVEQFF
cdr3_nt: TGTGCCAGCAGCTTAGGGGGCAGTGCGATACTTGTAGAGCAGTTCTTC

clone_size: .
cdr3_length: 17
v_call: TRBV6-5
j_call: TRBJ1-2
d_call: .
cdr3_aa: CASSYSGDPEPHYGYTF
cdr3_nt: TGTGCCAGCAGTTACTCAGGAGATCCGGAACCCCACTATGGCTACACCTTC

clone_size: .
cdr3_length: 12
v_call: TRBV20-1
j_call: TRBJ2-1
d_call: TRBD2
cdr3_aa: CSVGTSTNEQFF
cdr3_nt: TGCAGTGTCGGGACTAGCACCAATGAGCAGTTCTTC

clone_size: .
cdr3_length: 17
v_call: TRBV7-2
j_call: TRBJ1-6
d_call: .
cdr3_aa: CASRTGSLAPYNSPLHF
cdr3_nt: TGTGCCAGCAGGACGGGATCCTTGGCGCCCTATAATTCACCCCTCCACTTT

clone_size: once
cdr3_length: 16
v_call: TRBV7-2
j_call: TRBJ1-1
d_call: TRBD1
cdr3_aa: CASSFVTTGFRTEAFF
cdr3_nt: TGTGCCAGCAGCTTTGTGACGACAGGGTTTAGGACTGAAGCTTTCTTT

clone_size: .
cdr3_length: 15
v_call: TRBV11-2
j_call: TRBJ2-7
d_call: TRBD2
cdr3_aa: CASSPWLAGDYEQYF
cdr3_nt: TGTGCCAGCAGCCCGTGGCTAGCGGGGGACTACGAGCAGTACTTC

clone_size: .
cdr3_length: 15
v_call: TRBV7-9
j_call: TRBJ2-5
d_call: TRBD2
cdr3_aa: CASSLATSAQETQYF
cdr3_nt: TGTGCCAGCAGCTTAGCGACTAGCGCCCAAGAGACCCAGTACTTC

clone_size: .
cdr3_length: 14
v_call: TRBV5-6
j_call: TRBJ2-4
d_call: TRBD1
cdr3_aa: CASSGRTGANIQYF
cdr3_nt: TGTGCCAGCAGCGGCCGGACAGGGGCAAACATTCAGTACTTC

clone_size: .
cdr3_length: 12
v_call: TRBV29-1
j_call: TRBJ2-7
d_call: .
cdr3_aa: CSVDGEPHEQYF
cdr3_nt: TGCAGCGTTGATGGGGAACCCCACGAGCAGTACTTC

clone_size: few
cdr3_length: 13
v_call: TRBV10-3
j_call: TRBJ1-1
d_call: .
cdr3_aa: CATWTLENTEAFF
cdr3_nt: TGTGCCACCTGGACCCTGGAGAACACTGAAGCTTTCTTT

clone_size: few
cdr3_length: 11
v_call: TRBV20-1
j_call: TRBJ2-7
d_call: .
cdr3_aa: CSAPLVYEQYF
cdr3_nt: TGCAGTGCTCCGCTAGTCTACGAGCAGTACTTC

clone_size: .
cdr3_length: 12
v_call: TRBV5-1
j_call: TRBJ2-1
d_call: .
cdr3_aa: CASSSDGFEQFF
cdr3_nt: TGCGCCAGCAGCTCGGATGGTTTTGAGCAGTTCTTC

clone_size: .
cdr3_length: 17
v_call: TRBV10-3
j_call: TRBJ2-7
d_call: TRBD1
cdr3_aa: CAISDPVGQGIVYEQYF
cdr3_nt: TGTGCCATCAGTGACCCGGTTGGACAGGGGATAGTCTACGAGCAGTACTTC

clone_size: .
cdr3_length: 17
v_call: TRBV29-1
j_call: TRBJ2-1
d_call: TRBD2
cdr3_aa: CSATSAAGLAGAEEQFF
cdr3_nt: TGCAGCGCCACGTCGGCGGCAGGACTAGCGGGAGCGGAGGAGCAGTTCTTC

clone_size: .
cdr3_length: 16
v_call: TRBV20-1
j_call: TRBJ2-2
d_call: .
cdr3_aa: CSARKGGGAVAGELFF
cdr3_nt: TGCAGTGCTAGAAAAGGGGGGGGCGCGGTGGCCGGGGAGCTGTTTTTT

clone_size: few
cdr3_length: 13
v_call: TRBV7-3
j_call: TRBJ2-1
d_call: .
cdr3_aa: CASSLGTKNEQFF
cdr3_nt: TGTGCCAGCAGCTTGGGAACGAAAAATGAGCAGTTCTTC

clone_size: few
cdr3_length: 11
v_call: TRBV20-1
j_call: TRBJ1-1
d_call: .
cdr3_aa: CSARQGPEAFF
cdr3_nt: TGCAGTGCTAGACAGGGTCCTGAAGCTTTCTTT

clone_size: .
cdr3_length: 17
v_call: TRBV6-1
j_call: TRBJ2-1
d_call: .
cdr3_aa: CASSELGGDRGYNEQFF
cdr3_nt: TGTGCCAGCAGTGAATTAGGTGGGGATAGGGGCTACAATGAGCAGTTCTTC

clone_size: .
cdr3_length: 14
v_call: TRBV24-1
j_call: TRBJ1-2
d_call: TRBD1
cdr3_aa: CATSDRTGPVGYTF
cdr3_nt: TGTGCCACCAGTGATCGGACAGGGCCCGTTGGCTACACCTTC

clone_size: few
cdr3_length: 14
v_call: TRBV6-5
j_call: TRBJ1-1
d_call: .
cdr3_aa: CASSYFGLATEAFF
cdr3_nt: TGTGCCAGCAGTTACTTTGGACTGGCCACTGAAGCTTTCTTT

clone_size: many
cdr3_length: 12
v_call: TRBV25-1
j_call: TRBJ2-7
d_call: .
cdr3_aa: CASSETAYEQYF
cdr3_nt: TGTGCCAGCAGTGAAACAGCCTACGAGCAGTACTTC